This note documents a single T cell receptor (beta chain) sequence. The sample comes from a study of blood T cell repertoires in COVID-19. Study summary: The United States, Italy and Spain supplied acute and convalescent COVID-19 samples. From T cells, B-cell-depleted T cells, or PBMCs came the material, which was cDNA or gDNA.

Methods used by the authors: Nucleated cell number was recorded as an estimate derived from reference gene primer amplification. The method was immunoSEQ multiplex PCR; TCRdb's version includes in-frame clones alone and lacks a portion of them. That table furnishes V, J and clone size, whereas the DNA furnished D and trimming. There are approximately 250,000 clones in the sample; around 85% occur only once, and 5.5% to 8% lies in the top ten. The V gene end was trimmed by 1 base and the J gene end by 8 bases; junction bases not matched to a gene: 13. The CDR3 is made up of 17 amino acids. CDR1 SGHTA and CDR2 FQGNSA come from the germline V gene.

The chain recombines TRBV7-2 with TRBJ2-4; 8 nucleotides agree with TRBD2. The sequence was obtained from a woman aged 55-75 years with active or convalescent COVID-19. Sequenced sample: peripheral blood. The CDR3 DNA is TGTGCCAGCAGCTTAGTGGGGTCTAGCGGGCCTGGGGACATTCAGTACTTC. Its translation is CASSLVGSSGPGDIQYF.